This T cell receptor (beta chain) was found in a study of Ad26.COV2.S vaccination and SARS-CoV-2 variants. Study-level information: Intramuscularly, Ad26.COV2.S was given either once or twice, 56 days apart.

Germline CDR1 SGHNT, CDR2 YENEEA. The CDR3 extends over 13 amino acids. Losses at the gene ends were 4 bases for V and 7 bases for J; bases not matched to a gene: 1. Indicated treatment: roughly 20 received Ad26.COV2.S at low or high dose, single or two shots; several received placebo; per-sample allocation not given. Specimen acquisition occurred on day 63 following the initial vaccine or placebo injection. The donor's status was that of an adult aged 18-55 years in Boston. This table comes from immunoSEQ multiplex PCR, and its TCRdb copy is limited to in-frame clones, with some not included. The sample lists approximately 480,000 clones, approximately 90% occurring once. With regard to this clone: Its antigen remains unknown.

Whole-study results and caveats: Post-vaccination spike-specific CD8+ and CD4+ T cell responses reportedly had substantial breadth. Analyses of TCR breadth and depth may have underestimated total T cell responses.

This specimen was peripheral blood, taken in a trial of Ad26.COV2.S vaccine versus placebo. The chain carries TRBV11-3 and TRBJ1-3; 10 bases match TRBD1. This TCR was recovered from a person aged 18 to 59 who received the Ad26.COV2.S COVID-19 vaccine or a placebo. CDR3 in DNA: TGTGCCAGCAGCTCGGACAGGGGGAACACCATATATTTT. Protein product: CASSSDRGNTIYF.